This T cell receptor (beta chain) was observed in a study of sequential checkpoint blockade in melanoma. The CDR3 runs to 15 residues. The germline V gene encodes CDR1 MDHEN and CDR2 SYDVKM. Trimming at V came to 4 bases and at J to 3 bases, leaving 5 bases not matched to a gene. Treatment noted: randomized to nivolumab then ipilimumab (arm A) or the reverse (arm B). Profiling relied on immunoSEQ multiplex PCR, and the TCRdb table lists in-frame clones only, not all of them. Altogether about 27,000 clones are present, approximately 77% being singletons, with the ten largest covering 13%. The sample consisted of CD8+ T cells sorted from blood (inferred from file names), taken from a patient given nivolumab and ipilimumab in sequence. The sequence was obtained from a human donor with melanoma. The rearrangement links TRBV28 to TRBJ2-1, with 8 nucleotides matching TRBD2. Here the CDR3 reads CASSSGTSDYNEQFF. The CDR3, as DNA: TGTGCCAGCAGTTCCGGGACTAGTGACTACAATGAGCAGTTCTTC.